This TCR beta chain was found in a study of T cells in Graves' hyperthyroidism and ophthalmopathy (dated by TCRdb to about 2019). Some background on the complete study: Peripheral blood was sampled at the time of initial diagnosis, prior to any treatment. A discovery cohort of fewer than 110 patients, 43 with Graves' ophthalmopathy and fewer than 65 with stable Graves' hyperthyroidism, was used to find distinguishing TCR V-J signatures. An independent validation cohort of under 20 hyperthyroidism patients and approximately 16 patients who later progressed to ophthalmopathy tested prospective prediction of ophthalmopathy. The roughly 91 discovery patients were randomly divided into training and test sets at a 7:3 ratio. Thyroid tissue and blood T-cell repertoires from about six Graves' hyperthyroidism patients were also compared in the study. Once sampling was done, hyperthyroidism patients were given methimazole at a starting dose of 30 mg daily, whereas ophthalmopathy patients were given high-dose intravenous methylprednisolone. The paper describes TCR Vbeta CDR3 sequencing of about 140 peripheral blood samples, made up of around 41 ophthalmopathy patients, roughly 80 hyperthyroidism patients and roughly 17 progressor patients.

The TCR beta CDR3 regions were amplified from RNA transcripts. A first-round RT-PCR of the TCR CDR3 used the HTBI primer set with the Qiagen OneStep RT-PCR kit. Libraries were constructed in a second round of multiplex PCR, after which size selection and purification were carried out. Paired-end sequencing of the libraries was performed with 100 bp reads on an Illumina HiSeq2000. Per the original workflow: SOAPnuke was used to process the raw data, removing reads that contained adapters or uncalled bases, had a mean Phred below 15, or lacked an exact match to the constant primer or identifier. High-quality paired reads were merged with COPE v1.2.5, and unique nucleotide sequences were defined as clonotypes. MiTCR v1.1 was used to align the clonotypes against IMGT TRBV, TRBD and TRBJ reference segments. The analysis was restricted to V-J combinations with a frequency above 0.0001, which together covered 99% to 99.2% of the repertoires. The TCS score was defined as the ratio of F50 (clonal expansion) to E x V (chaos), calculated using BLOSUM62-based TCRdist between CDR3 peptides within each V-J. Welch's t-statistics and random forest reduced around 550 V-J features to 10 to 15, which were used in a naive Bayes classifier (R e1071). TCRdb reanalyzed the raw reads on its own, using fastp at Q25 for trimming and MiXCR for clone calling, and kept in-frame beta chains. Here each entry gathers all rows of one CDR3 protein and keeps the most common genes and DNA. These V and J calls rely on TCRdb rather than the paper's analysis. The sample table lists about 210,000 distinct CDR3 sequences, about a sixth of them with a count of one. 50% of the sample belongs to the ten largest clones.

The investigation overall reported the following: A model built on a 13 V-J signature distinguished ophthalmopathy from stable hyperthyroidism, reaching about 89% sensitivity and about 81% specificity in cross-validation and 80%/75% in testing. Most expanded thyroid clonotypes (frequency above 0.001) were also found in blood, which suggests that blood repertoires may mirror thyroid immune responses. Sample size was not statistically predetermined, and blinding of investigators to group allocation was not performed. In validation, the model predicted progression to ophthalmopathy a median of about 6 months before onset, with about 64% sensitivity and nearly 75% specificity.

A patient counted as having stable Graves' hyperthyroidism if no progression to ophthalmopathy occurred over 18 months of follow-up. Hyperthyroidism patients were newly diagnosed, had a disease duration of under 2 months, and were aged 18 to 65 years. Any patient with an uncontrolled infection, another autoimmune disease, pregnancy or lactation was excluded. Diagnoses were established on the basis of clinical symptoms, serum thyroxine and TRAb, thyroid ultrasound, and orbital computed tomography. PBMCs were separated from under 11 ml of fresh peripheral blood using Ficoll-Paque density gradient centrifugation. Total RNA was extracted with Trizol reagent, and quality was checked on an Agilent 2100 Bioanalyzer. In this sample, this clonotype turned up a few times. Its antigen is not yet known. No base qualities exist here, and no much larger clone lies one base off it. The CDR3 starts with the cysteine, ends with the phenylalanine, and has 11 residues. Of all the DNA, just the CDR3 is kept, 33 bases in frame from base 1. At the junction V is shortened by 7 bases and J by 8 bases; bases outside the gene matches: 6. Reading the germline V gene gives CDR1 SQVTM and CDR2 ANQGSEA.

Sample: blood. Rearrangement joined TRBV29-1 to TRBJ1-1, with TRBD1 identical over 8 junction bases. The clonotype originates from a man aged 50 to 60 with Graves' hyperthyroidism. The DNA is as follows: TGCAGCGCTCTCAGGGGGCGAGAAGCTTTCTTT. The resulting protein is CSALRGREAFF.